This T cell receptor (beta chain) was sequenced during a study of shared clonotypes between healthy human individuals. Memory CD4+ cells were the fraction left after CD45RA+ naive selection. The CDR3 is made up of 15 amino acids. Germline V gene sequence: CDR1 MNHEY, CDR2 SMNVEV (reference sequence). The ends were cut back, 5 bases at V and 3 bases at J, with 14 bases in the middle. The repertoire was sequenced with immunoSEQ multiplex PCR; TCRdb's copy has only in-frame clones and lacks some. The data show about 1 million clones, about 75% seen once. The specimen sequenced was memory CD4+ T cells sorted from blood. Subset meaning: CD45RA-negative fraction. J is TRBJ1-5 and V is TRBV27, with D maybe TRBD1 (5 bases). The clonotype was recovered from a man between 18 and 29 years old in good health. In DNA, the CDR3 is TGTGCCAGCAGTCTCCGGGACCGACCCAATCAGCCCCAGCATTTT. Translating gives CASSLRDRPNQPQHF.